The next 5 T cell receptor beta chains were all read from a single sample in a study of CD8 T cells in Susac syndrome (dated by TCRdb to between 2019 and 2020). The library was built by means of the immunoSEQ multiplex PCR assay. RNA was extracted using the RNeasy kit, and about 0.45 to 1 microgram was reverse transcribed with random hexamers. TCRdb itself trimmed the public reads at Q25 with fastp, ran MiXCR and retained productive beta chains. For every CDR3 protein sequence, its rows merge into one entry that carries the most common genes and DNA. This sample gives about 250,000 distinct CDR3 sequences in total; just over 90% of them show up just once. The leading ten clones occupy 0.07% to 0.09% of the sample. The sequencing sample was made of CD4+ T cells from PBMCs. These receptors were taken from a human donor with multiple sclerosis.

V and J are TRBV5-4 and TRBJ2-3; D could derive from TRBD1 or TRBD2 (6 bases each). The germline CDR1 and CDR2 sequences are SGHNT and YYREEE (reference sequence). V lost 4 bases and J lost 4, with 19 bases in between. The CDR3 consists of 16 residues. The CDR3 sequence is CASSPRRGRGSDTQYF. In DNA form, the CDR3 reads TGTGCCAGCAGCCCCCGGCGGGGCAGGGGCTCAGATACGCAGTATTTT.

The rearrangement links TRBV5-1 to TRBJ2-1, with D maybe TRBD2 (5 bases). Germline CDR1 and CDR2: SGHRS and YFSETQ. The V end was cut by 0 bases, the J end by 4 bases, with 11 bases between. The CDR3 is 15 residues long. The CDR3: CASSLDGVGYNEQFF. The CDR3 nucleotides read TGCGCCAGCAGCTTGGACGGGGTGGGATACAATGAGCAGTTCTTC.

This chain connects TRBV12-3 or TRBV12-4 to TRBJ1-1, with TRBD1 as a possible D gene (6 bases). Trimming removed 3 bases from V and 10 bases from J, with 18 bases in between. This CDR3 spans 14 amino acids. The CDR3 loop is CASSFVDSSRGAFF. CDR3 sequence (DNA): TGTGCCAGCAGTTTTGTGGACAGTTCAAGGGGAGCTTTCTTT.

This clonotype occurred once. The CDR3 loop reads CASSYERGAGLGEQFF. CDR3 DNA: TGTGCCAGCAGTTACGAGCGGGGGGCGGGGTTGGGAGAGCAGTTCTTC. The gene calls are TRBV6-5 and TRBJ2-1, with TRBD2 matching 9 bases. Germline trimming cut 2 bases from V and 10 bases from J; bases unmatched to any gene: 12. Germline lookup yields CDR1 MNHEY and CDR2 SVGAGI. The CDR3 has 16 residues.

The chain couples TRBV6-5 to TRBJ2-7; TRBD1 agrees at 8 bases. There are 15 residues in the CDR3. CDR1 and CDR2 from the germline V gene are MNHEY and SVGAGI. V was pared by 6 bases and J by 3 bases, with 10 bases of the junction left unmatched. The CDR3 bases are TGTGCCAGCAGCCGAACAGGGGGAATACACTACGAGCAGTACTTC. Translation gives CASSRTGGIHYEQYF.